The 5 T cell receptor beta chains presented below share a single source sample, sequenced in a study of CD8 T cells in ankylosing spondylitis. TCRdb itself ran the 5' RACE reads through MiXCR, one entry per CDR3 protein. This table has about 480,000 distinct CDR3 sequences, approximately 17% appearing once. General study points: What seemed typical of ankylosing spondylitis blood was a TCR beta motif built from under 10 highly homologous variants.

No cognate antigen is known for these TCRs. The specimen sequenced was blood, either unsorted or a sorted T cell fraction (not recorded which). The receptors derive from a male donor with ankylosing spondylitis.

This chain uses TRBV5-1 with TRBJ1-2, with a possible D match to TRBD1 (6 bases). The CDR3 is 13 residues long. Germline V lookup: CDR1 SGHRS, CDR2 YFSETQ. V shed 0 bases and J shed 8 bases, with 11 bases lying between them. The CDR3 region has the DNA TGCGCCAGCAGCTTGGATACAGGGAGGGGCTACACCTTC. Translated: CASSLDTGRGYTF.

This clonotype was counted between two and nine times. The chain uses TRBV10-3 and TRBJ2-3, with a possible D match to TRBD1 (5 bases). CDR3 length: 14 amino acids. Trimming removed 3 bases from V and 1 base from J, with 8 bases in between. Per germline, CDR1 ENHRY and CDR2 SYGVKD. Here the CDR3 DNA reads TGTGCCATCAGTGACCTACAGGGCACAGATACGCAGTATTTT. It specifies CAISDLQGTDTQYF.

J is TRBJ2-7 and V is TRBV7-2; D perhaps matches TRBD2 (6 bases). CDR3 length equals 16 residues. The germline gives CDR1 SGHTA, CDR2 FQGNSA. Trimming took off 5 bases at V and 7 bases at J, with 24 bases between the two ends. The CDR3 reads CASSRIPGLLSGEQYF. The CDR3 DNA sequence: TGTGCCAGCAGCCGTATTCCGGGACTTCTATCGGGGGAGCAGTACTTC.

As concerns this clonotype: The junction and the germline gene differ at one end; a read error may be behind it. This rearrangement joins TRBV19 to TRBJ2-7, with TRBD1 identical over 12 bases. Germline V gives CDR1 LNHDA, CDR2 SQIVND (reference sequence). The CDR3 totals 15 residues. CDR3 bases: TGTGCCAATAGTACCCCGGGACAGGGGGCGCGTGAGCAGTACTTC. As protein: CANSTPGQGAREQYF.

CDR3 nucleotides: TGTGCCTGGAGTGGGCAGGGCGGTCCTGAAGCTTTCTTT. Protein product: CAWSGQGGPEAFF. The rearrangement links TRBV30 to TRBJ1-1; possible D gene TRBD1, 5 bases. Trimming cost V 1 base and J 6 bases, with 12 bases left between them. The CDR3 extends over 13 amino acids. The germline gives CDR1 GTSNPN, CDR2 SVGIG (reference sequence).